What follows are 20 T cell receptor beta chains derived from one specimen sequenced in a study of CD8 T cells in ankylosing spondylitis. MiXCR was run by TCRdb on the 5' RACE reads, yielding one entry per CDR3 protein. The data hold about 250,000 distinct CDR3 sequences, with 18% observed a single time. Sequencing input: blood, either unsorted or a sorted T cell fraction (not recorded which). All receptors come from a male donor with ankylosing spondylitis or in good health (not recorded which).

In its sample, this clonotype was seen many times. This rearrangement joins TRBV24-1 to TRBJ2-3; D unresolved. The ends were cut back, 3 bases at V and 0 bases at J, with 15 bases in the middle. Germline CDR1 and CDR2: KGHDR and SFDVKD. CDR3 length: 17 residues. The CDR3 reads CATSDRYFPPSTDTQYF. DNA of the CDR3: TGTGCCACCAGTGATCGATACTTCCCACCTAGCACAGATACGCAGTATTTT.

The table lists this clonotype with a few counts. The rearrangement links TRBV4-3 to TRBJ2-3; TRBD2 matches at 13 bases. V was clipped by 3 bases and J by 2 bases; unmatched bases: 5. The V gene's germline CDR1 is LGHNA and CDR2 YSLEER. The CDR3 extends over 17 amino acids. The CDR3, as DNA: TGCGCCAGCAGCCAGGACGGGACTAGCGGGATCACAGATACGCAGTATTTT. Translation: CASSQDGTSGITDTQYF.

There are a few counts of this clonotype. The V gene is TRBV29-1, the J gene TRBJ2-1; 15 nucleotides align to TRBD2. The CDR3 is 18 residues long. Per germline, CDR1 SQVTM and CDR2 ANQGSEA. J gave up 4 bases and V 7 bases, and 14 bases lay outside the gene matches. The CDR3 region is CSAPGLAGGPSWYNEQFF. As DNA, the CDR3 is TGCAGCGCTCCCGGACTAGCGGGAGGGCCCTCTTGGTACAATGAGCAGTTCTTC.

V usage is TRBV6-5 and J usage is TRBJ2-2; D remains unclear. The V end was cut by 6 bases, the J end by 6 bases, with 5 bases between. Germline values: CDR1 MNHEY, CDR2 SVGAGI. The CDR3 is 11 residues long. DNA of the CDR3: TGTGCCAGCAGGGTAGCCGGGGAGCTGTTTTTT. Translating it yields CASRVAGELFF.

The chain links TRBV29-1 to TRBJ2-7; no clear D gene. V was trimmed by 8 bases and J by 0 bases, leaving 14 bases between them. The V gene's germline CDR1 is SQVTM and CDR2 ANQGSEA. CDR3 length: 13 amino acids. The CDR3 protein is CSYVSQYSYEQYF. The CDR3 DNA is TGCAGCTACGTCAGCCAATACTCCTACGAGCAGTACTTC.

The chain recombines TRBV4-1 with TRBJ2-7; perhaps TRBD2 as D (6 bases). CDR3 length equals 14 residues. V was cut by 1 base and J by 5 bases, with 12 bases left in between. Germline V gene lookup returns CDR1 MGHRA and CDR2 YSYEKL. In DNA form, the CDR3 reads TGCGCCAGCAGCCAAGTGGCGGGGAGGCACGAGCAGTACTTC. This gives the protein CASSQVAGRHEQYF.

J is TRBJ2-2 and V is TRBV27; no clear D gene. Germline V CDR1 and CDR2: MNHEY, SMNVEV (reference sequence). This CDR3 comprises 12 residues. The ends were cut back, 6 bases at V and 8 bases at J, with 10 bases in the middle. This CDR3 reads CASSSAGGELFF. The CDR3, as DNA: TGTGCCAGCAGCTCGGCAGGAGGGGAGCTGTTTTTT.

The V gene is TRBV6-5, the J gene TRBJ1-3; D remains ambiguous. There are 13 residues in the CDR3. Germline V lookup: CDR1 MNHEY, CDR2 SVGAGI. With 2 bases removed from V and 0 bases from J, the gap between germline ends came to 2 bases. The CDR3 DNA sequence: TGTGCCAGCAGTTACAACTCTGGAAACACCATATATTTT. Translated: CASSYNSGNTIYF.

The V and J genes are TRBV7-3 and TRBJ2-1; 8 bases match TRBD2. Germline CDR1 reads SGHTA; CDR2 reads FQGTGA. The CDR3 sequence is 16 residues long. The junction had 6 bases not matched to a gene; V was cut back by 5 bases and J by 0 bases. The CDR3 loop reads CASSPSGTSSYNEQFF. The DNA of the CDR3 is TGTGCCAGCAGCCCCTCGGGGACTAGCTCCTACAATGAGCAGTTCTTC.

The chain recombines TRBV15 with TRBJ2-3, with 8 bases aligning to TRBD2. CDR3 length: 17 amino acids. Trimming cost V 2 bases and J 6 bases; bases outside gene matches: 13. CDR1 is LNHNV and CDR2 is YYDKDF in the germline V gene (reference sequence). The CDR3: CATSRLTPGLEVDTQYF. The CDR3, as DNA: TGTGCCACCAGCAGATTAACTCCGGGACTAGAAGTGGATACGCAGTATTTT.

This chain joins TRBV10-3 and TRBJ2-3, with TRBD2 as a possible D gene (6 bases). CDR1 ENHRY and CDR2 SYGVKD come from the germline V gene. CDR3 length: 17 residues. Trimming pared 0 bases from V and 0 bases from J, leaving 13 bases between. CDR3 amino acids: CAISESPARESTDTQYF. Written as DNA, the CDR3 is TGTGCCATCAGTGAGTCCCCTGCCCGGGAGAGCACAGATACGCAGTATTTT.

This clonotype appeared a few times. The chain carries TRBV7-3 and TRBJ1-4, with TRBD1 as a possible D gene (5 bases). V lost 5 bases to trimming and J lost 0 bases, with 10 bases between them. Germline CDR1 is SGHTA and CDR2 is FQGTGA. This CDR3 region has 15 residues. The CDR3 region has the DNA TGTGCCAGCAGCCCGGGACTTGCAACTAATGAAAAACTGTTTTTT. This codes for CASSPGLATNEKLFF. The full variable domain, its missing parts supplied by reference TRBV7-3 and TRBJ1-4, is GAGVSQTPSNKVTEKGKYVELRCDPISGHTALYWYRQSLGQGPEFLIYFQGTGAADDSGLPNDRFFAVRPEGSVSTLKIQRTERGDSAVYLCASSPGLATNEKLFFGSGTQLSVL.

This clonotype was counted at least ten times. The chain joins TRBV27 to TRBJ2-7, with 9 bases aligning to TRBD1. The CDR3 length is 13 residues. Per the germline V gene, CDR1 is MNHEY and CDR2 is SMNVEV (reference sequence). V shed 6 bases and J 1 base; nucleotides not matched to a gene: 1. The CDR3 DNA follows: TGTGCCAGCAGACAGGGGGCGTCCTACGAGCAGTACTTC. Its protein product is CASRQGASYEQYF.

DNA of the CDR3: TGTGCCAGCAGTCTACTTCGTGGGGACAATGAGCAGTTCTTC. Its protein is CASSLLRGDNEQFF. The J gene is TRBJ2-1, the V gene TRBV6-5; D uncertain. V was pared by 5 bases and J by 5 bases, with 13 bases between. CDR1 and CDR2 from the germline V gene are MNHEY and SVGAGI. This CDR3 region has 14 residues.

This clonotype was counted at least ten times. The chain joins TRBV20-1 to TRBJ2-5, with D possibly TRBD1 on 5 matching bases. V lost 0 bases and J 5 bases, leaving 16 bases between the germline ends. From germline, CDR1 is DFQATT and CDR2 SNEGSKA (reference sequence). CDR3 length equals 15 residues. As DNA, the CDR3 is TGCAGTGCTAGAGATGAGTACAGGTGGTCGGAGACCCAGTACTTC. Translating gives CSARDEYRWSETQYF.

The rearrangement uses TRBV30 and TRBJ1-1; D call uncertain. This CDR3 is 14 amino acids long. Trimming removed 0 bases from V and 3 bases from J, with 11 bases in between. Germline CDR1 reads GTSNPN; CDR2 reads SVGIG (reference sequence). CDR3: CAWSVGHLYTEAFF. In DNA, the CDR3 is TGTGCCTGGAGTGTTGGGCACCTTTACACTGAAGCTTTCTTT.

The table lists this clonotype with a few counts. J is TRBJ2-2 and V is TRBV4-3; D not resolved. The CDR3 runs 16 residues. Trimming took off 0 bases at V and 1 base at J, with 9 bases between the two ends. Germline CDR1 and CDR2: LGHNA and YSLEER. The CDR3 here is CASSQDLTWNTGELFF. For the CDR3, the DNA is TGCGCCAGCAGCCAAGATCTAACTTGGAACACCGGGGAGCTGTTTTTT.

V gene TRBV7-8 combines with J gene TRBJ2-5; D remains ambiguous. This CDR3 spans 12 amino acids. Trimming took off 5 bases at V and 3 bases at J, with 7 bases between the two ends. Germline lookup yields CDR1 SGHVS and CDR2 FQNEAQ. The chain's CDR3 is CASSNLEETQYF. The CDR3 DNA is TGTGCCAGCAGCAACTTAGAAGAGACCCAGTACTTC.

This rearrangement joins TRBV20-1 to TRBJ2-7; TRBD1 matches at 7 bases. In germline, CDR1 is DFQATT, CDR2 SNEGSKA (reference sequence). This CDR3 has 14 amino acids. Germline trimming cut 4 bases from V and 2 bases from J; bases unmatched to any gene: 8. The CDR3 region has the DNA TGCAGTGCTAAAGGGGGCTCCCCTACCTACGAGCAGTACTTC. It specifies CSAKGGSPTYEQYF.

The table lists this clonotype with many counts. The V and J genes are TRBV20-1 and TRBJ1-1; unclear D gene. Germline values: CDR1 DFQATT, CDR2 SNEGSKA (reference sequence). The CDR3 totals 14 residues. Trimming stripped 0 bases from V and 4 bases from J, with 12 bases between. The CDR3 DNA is TGCAGTGCTAGAGAACTATTAGGTGGCACTGAAGCTTTCTTT. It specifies CSARELLGGTEAFF.